This TCR beta chain was obtained from a study of Graves' ophthalmopathy and Graves' hyperthyroidism listed by TCRdb under 2018. Regarding the study in general: Peripheral blood was collected at initial diagnosis, before any treatment. TCR beta repertoire signatures were used to distinguish Graves' ophthalmopathy from Graves' hyperthyroidism and to predict progression to ophthalmopathy. In total, under 150 blood samples were TCR-sequenced: 40 to 45 ophthalmopathy, some 75 hyperthyroidism and roughly 17 hyperthyroidism-to-ophthalmopathy patients. To explore V-J signatures that separate ophthalmopathy from hyperthyroidism, a discovery set of more than 95 patients was enrolled, consisting of 40 to 45 with ophthalmopathy and around 57 with stable hyperthyroidism. The independent validation cohort included some 19 hyperthyroidism patients plus 17 patients who later progressed from hyperthyroidism to ophthalmopathy. T-cell repertoires of thyroid tissue and blood were compared in about 6 hyperthyroidism patients. After sampling, hyperthyroidism patients received methimazole starting at 30 mg daily, and ophthalmopathy patients received high-dose intravenous methylprednisolone. The roughly 94 discovery patients were randomly divided into training and test sets at a 7:3 ratio. Broad study findings and their caveats: Ophthalmopathy was separated from stable hyperthyroidism by the 13-signature model with around 88% sensitivity and less than 82% specificity in cross-validation and with 80%/75% in the test set. Most expanded thyroid clonotypes with frequency above 0.001 were also detected in blood, suggesting blood repertoires may reflect the thyroid immune response. Sample size was not predetermined statistically, and investigators were not blinded to group allocation. In validation, the model predicted ophthalmopathy progression with about 71% sensitivity and roughly 78% specificity; fewer than 15 predicted patients were CT-confirmed with GO in a median of 6.5 months.

For repertoire sequencing, the TCR beta CDR3 regions were amplified from RNA transcripts. A first-round RT-PCR used HTBI primers with the Qiagen OneStep RT-PCR kit, followed by a second-round multiplex PCR, size selection and purification. The libraries underwent paired-end sequencing with 100 bp reads on an Illumina HiSeq2000. The authors processed their data as follows. SOAPnuke was used to process the reads, removing any read that contained adapters or uncalled bases, had a mean Phred below 15, or lacked an exact match to the constant primer or identifier. COPE v1.2.5 was used to merge the high-quality paired reads. Unique nucleotide sequences were defined as clonotypes and aligned to IMGT TRB V, D and J references using MiTCR v1.1. Only V-J combinations with frequency above 0.0001 were analysed, covering around 99% of repertoires. For each V-J combination, a TCR clonal expansion and chaos score was defined as F50 clonal expansion divided by the chaos observed in the TCRdist matrix. Features were reduced by Welch's t-statistics and random forest to approximately 13 V-J combinations, which fed a naive Bayes classifier. Thyroid-blood repertoire similarity was quantified with the Morisita-Horn index. TCRdb trimmed public reads at Q25 via fastp, called clones via MiXCR and kept in-frame beta chains. Each entry is one CDR3 protein sequence, shown with its most common DNA and genes. TCRdb, not the authors, supplied the V and J calls. The sample includes fewer than 250,000 distinct CDR3 sequences, with 25% to 30% observed a single time. The top ten clonotypes cover approximately 9.6% of the sample.

Ophthalmopathy patients were characterized by moderately to severely active disease, a Clinical Activity Score of at least 3, a NOSPECS grade of at least 4, and a disease duration under 3 months. Patients with other autoimmune diseases, uncontrolled infections, pregnancy or lactation were excluded from the study. Diagnosis relied on clinical symptoms, serum thyroxine, TRAb, thyroid ultrasound and orbital computed tomography. Ficoll-Paque density gradient centrifugation was used to isolate PBMCs from approximately 10 ml of fresh peripheral blood. Trizol reagent was used to extract the total RNA, and its quality was then checked on an Agilent 2100 Bioanalyzer. This clonotype was picked up many times. No cognate antigen has been identified for it. Base qualities are not recorded, but no much larger clone differs from it by a single base. Sequenced material: peripheral blood. The receptor was isolated from a man in his fifties or sixties with Graves' ophthalmopathy. Donor details come from another sample of the same person, matched by shared clones.

The CDR3 protein: CASRPGQGYEQYF. The DNA sequence is given as TGTGCCAGCAGACCGGGACAGGGATACGAGCAGTACTTC. This chain joins TRBV2 to TRBJ2-7, with 9 middle bases fitting TRBD1. The germline V gene gives CDR1 as SNHLY and CDR2 as FYNNEI. Taken from cysteine to phenylalanine, the CDR3 has 13 residues. The entry retains the CDR3 DNA only, 39 bases that are in frame from base 1. V is pruned by 6 bases and J by 4 bases, leaving 4 bases of the junction without a gene match.